The rows below give T cell receptor beta chains drawn from one sample of a study of control samples from healthy donors and cancer patients. The data were produced by immunoSEQ multiplex PCR, yet TCRdb's version contains in-frame clones alone and is incomplete. The sample lists around 170,000 clones; 85% to 90% were seen once. Sequencing was carried out using blood. The source is a woman between 25 and 40 years old in good health. CDR3s include the opening cysteine and the closing phenylalanine or tryptophan. Rows give clone size only sometimes, using once, few, many, or a class for an expanded clone.

j_call v_call clone_size cdr3_aa
TRBJ1-4 TRBV27 NA CASTNRVAEKLFF
TRBJ1-6 TRBV5-4 once CASSSQVVNSPLHF
TRBJ1-3 TRBV7-9 NA CASSSPGAGNTIYF
TRBJ1-3 TRBV18 NA CASSPGGRTSGNTIYF
TRBJ1-5 TRBV6-6 NA CASSSPTGVGNQPQHF
TRBJ1-5 TRBV10-2 NA CASSAGEGNQPQHF
TRBJ2-6 TRBV21-1 NA CAIEHSGANVLTF
TRBJ1-2 TRBV9 NA CASSGTGTWTETNYGYTF
TRBJ2-7 TRBV18 NA CASSPGTGGAYEQYF
TRBJ2-1 TRBV29-1 NA CSVKGEVRDYNEQFF
TRBJ1-2 TRBV27 NA CASSLSRWDRVLGYTF
TRBJ1-4 TRBV19 NA CAYPLIGTNEKLFF
TRBJ2-2 TRBV11-3 NA CASSYYTTGELFF
TRBJ1-3 TRBV6-6 few CASSWDRKTIYF
TRBJ2-5 TRBV5-5 once CASSLGVERQETQYF
TRBJ2-2 TRBV24-1 NA CATSDRVVAGELFF
TRBJ1-5 TRBV5-4 NA CASSLHLSNQPQHF
TRBJ2-1 TRBV29-1 NA CSVERGASYNEQFF
TRBJ1-2 TRBV15 NA CATSQGQGGLGYTF
TRBJ2-1 TRBV5-1 NA CASRGAASGNDEQFF
TRBJ1-2 TRBV6-5 NA CANSPRDSYGYTF
TRBJ2-7 TRBV14 NA CASSQSVRDSGRFAYEQYF
TRBJ2-4 TRBV28 NA CASTTRQLAKNIQYF
TRBJ2-3 TRBV6-4 NA CASSDSASGSTDTQYF
TRBJ1-1 TRBV27 NA CASSFQRGLNTEAFF
TRBJ2-1 TRBV7-9 NA CASSLAGQGAYEQFF
TRBJ2-1 TRBV30 NA CAWSRANEQFF
TRBJ2-3 TRBV4-1 NA CASSQQESNTDTQYF
TRBJ2-2 TRBV2 NA CASTRAGFDTGELFF
TRBJ2-5 TRBV7-9 few CASSPPPGLAGIQETQYF
TRBJ1-1 TRBV3-1/TRBV3-2 NA CASSQGSPGFNEAFF
TRBJ1-3 TRBV28 NA CASSLGFGNTIYF
TRBJ1-2 TRBV9 NA CASSGDSEYGYTF
TRBJ2-3 TRBV24-1 NA CATSDRSGLAGGDTQYF
TRBJ2-7 TRBV21-1 NA CASSIYRDRGEQYF
TRBJ2-4 TRBV3-1/TRBV3-2 once CASSQGVAKNIQYF
TRBJ1-2 TRBV28 NA CASSTPSGGHYGYTF
TRBJ2-7 TRBV7-9 NA CASSRQGDSGTGYF
TRBJ2-7 TRBV25-1 NA CASSTGSYEQYF
TRBJ1-6 TRBV3-1/TRBV3-2 NA CASSQDGWFLSGISPLHF
TRBJ2-7 TRBV27 NA CASSSRTSVEQYF